This TCR beta chain was sequenced in a study of blood T cell repertoires in COVID-19. Across the whole study: The cDNA or gDNA used as material had been derived from T cells, B-cell-depleted T cells, or PBMCs.

The trim removed 1 base at V and 1 base at J, leaving 4 bases unmatched. The CDR3 has 16 residues. Germline V gene sequence: CDR1 LGHNA, CDR2 YSLEER. The protocol was immunoSEQ multiplex PCR, while the TCRdb copy is restricted to in-frame clones and leaves out a portion. The sample holds under 200,000 clones, roughly 90% seen once. Living in 24 US areas, the participants were between 18 and 89 years of age. Donors in Cohort 3 who had recovered were those with two negative PCRs, healthcare professional clearance, or resolution of their symptoms. Specimen: PBMCs or T cells enriched from blood (not recorded which). The origin of this receptor is a woman aged 45-59 years who had recovered from COVID-19. V is TRBV4-3 and J is TRBJ2-3; 8 bases fit TRBD2. The CDR3, as DNA: TGCGCCAGCAGCCAAGCGGAACTAGCGGGCACAGATACGCAGTATTTT. It is translated as CASSQAELAGTDTQYF.